This TCR beta chain was recorded in a study of cytomegalovirus exposure and HLA in healthy donors. Study observations and caveats: Altogether, around 160 TCR beta chains were recorded as cytomegalovirus-associated. A later analysis reported that several of the most significant clusters appeared to be linked to common viral pathogens, among them Epstein-Barr virus. As a later analysis revealed, most CMV-associated TCR beta chains appeared HLA-restricted.

Among the donors, all were healthy bone marrow donors. Germline V gives CDR1 SGHTA, CDR2 FQGNSA. V was pared by 0 bases and J by 9 bases, with 6 bases between. The CDR3 covers 13 residues. Primers: 60 Vbeta forward and 13 Jbeta reverse. Only in-frame clones appear in the TCRdb table, and some are missing; sequencing was by immunoSEQ multiplex PCR. Of around 150,000 clones listed, roughly 80% are singletons. Concerning this clone: Its antigen remains unknown.

The genes are TRBV7-2 and TRBJ1-6; D not certain. Sequenced: PBMCs. This receptor was obtained from a man between 18 and 29 years old in good health and CMV-seropositive. The CDR3: CASSLAESSPLHF. The CDR3 bases are TGTGCCAGCAGCTTAGCGGAGAGTTCACCCCTCCACTTT. Drawing the rest from reference TRBV7-2 and TRBJ1-6, the complete variable domain is GAGVSQSPSNKVTEKGKDVELRCDPISGHTALYWYRQSLGQGLEFLIYFQGNSAPDKSGLPSDRFSAERTGGSVSTLTIQRTQQEDSAVYLCASSLAESSPLHFGNGTRLTVT.